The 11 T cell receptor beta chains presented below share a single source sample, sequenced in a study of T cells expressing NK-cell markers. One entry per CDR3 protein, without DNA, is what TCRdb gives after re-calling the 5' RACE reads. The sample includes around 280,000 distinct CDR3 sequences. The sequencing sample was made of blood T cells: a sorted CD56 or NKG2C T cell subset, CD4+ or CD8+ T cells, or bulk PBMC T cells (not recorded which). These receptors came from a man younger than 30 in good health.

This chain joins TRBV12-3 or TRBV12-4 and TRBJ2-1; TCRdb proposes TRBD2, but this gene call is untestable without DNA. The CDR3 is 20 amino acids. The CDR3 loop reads CASVGGFTFFGLAGDNEQFF.

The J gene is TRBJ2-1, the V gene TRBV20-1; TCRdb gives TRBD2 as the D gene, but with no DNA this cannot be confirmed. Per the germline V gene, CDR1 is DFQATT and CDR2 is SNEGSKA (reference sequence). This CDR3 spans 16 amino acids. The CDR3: CSARPEGRGPNNEQFF.

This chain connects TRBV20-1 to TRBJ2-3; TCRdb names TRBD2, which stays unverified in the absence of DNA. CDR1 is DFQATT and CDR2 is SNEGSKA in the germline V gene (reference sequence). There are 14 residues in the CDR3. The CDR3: CSARDQRLPDTQYF.

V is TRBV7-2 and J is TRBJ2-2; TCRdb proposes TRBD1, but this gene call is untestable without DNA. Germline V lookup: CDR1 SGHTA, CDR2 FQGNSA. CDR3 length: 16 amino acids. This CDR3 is CASSLVGRGPTGELFF.

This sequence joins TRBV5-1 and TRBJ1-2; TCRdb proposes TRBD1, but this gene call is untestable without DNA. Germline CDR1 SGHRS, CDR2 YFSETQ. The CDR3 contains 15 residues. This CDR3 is CASSLGYGRPYGYTF.

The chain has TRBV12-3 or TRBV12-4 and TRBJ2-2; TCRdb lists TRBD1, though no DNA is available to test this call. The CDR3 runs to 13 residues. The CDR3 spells CAIQTGATGELFF.

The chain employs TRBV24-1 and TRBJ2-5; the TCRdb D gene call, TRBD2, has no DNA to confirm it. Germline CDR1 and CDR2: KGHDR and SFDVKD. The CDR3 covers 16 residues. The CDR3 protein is CATTNGRAETEETQYF.

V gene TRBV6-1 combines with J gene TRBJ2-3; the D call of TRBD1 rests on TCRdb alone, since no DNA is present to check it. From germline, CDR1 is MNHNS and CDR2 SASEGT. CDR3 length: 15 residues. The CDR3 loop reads CASSAWDEFTDTQYF.

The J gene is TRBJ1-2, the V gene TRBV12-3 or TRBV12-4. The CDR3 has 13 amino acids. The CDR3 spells CASSLGSGDGYTF.

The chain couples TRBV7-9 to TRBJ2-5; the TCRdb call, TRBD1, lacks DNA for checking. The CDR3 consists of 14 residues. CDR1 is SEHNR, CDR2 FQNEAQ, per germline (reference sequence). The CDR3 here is CASSGGQYQETQYF.

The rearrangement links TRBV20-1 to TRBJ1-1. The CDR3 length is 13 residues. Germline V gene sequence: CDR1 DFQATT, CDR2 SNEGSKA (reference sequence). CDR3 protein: CSASSPLHTEAFF.